This entry features one T cell receptor (beta chain) sequence. The antigen remains unidentified. A multiplex PCR was run with 60 Vbeta primers and 13 Jbeta primers. Using immunoSEQ multiplex PCR, the repertoire was profiled, and TCRdb retains in-frame clones only, with some absent. The profile shows 90,000 to 120,000 clones, more than 65% of them singletons. The sample originates from a study of cytomegalovirus exposure and HLA in healthy donors. Across the whole study: Earlier, 110 million or so unique TCR beta sequences were recovered from about 170 million T cells by an analysis.

Study-wide results and caveats: TCR beta sequences numbering under 20,000 were associated with HLA alleles at 0.05 false discovery rate in a later analysis.

The sequenced sample consisted of PBMCs. The receptor comes from a male donor in good health and CMV-seronegative.

The CDR3 nucleotides are TGTGCCTCTGGTAGTCAGGGTGGCTACGAGCAGTACTTC. This encodes CASGSQGGYEQYF. The J gene is TRBJ2-7, the V gene TRBV30; D is perhaps TRBD1 (5 bases). Trimming pared 7 bases from V and 3 bases from J, leaving 16 bases between. CDR1 is GTSNPN and CDR2 is SVGIG in the germline V gene (reference sequence). The CDR3 length is 13 residues.